Sequencing of this TCR beta chain was carried out in a study of shared clonotypes between healthy human individuals. General study findings and limits: It was expected that sequencing depth would affect clonotype sharing among donors. Roughly 4.6% of naive CD4 clonotypes were common to several donors. The study's rarefaction showed incomplete sorted-subset sequencing despite large depth.

Sorted-subset replicate PCRs used about 180 ng DNA, approximately 33,000 T cell genomes. Sequenced by immunoSEQ multiplex PCR; TCRdb stores in-frame clones only, minus some. Of roughly 2.2 million clones in the sample, around 92% were seen once. This clone was found once. Its antigen is unknown. Germline loops: CDR1 SNHLY, CDR2 FYNNEI. J lost 10 bases, V lost 5 bases, and 6 bases had no gene match. The CDR3 spans 14 residues. The sample taken for sequencing was naive CD4+ T cells from PBMCs. Noted subset: CD45RA+ positively selected. The chain employs TRBV2 and TRBJ2-1, with 12 positions matching TRBD2. The clonotype was recovered from a man younger than 35 in good health. Some clones in this sample may be carry-over from other donors' samples. This chain's CDR3 is CASSRTSGTREQFF. Written as DNA, the CDR3 is TGTGCCAGCAGTCGGACTAGCGGGACCCGGGAGCAGTTCTTC.